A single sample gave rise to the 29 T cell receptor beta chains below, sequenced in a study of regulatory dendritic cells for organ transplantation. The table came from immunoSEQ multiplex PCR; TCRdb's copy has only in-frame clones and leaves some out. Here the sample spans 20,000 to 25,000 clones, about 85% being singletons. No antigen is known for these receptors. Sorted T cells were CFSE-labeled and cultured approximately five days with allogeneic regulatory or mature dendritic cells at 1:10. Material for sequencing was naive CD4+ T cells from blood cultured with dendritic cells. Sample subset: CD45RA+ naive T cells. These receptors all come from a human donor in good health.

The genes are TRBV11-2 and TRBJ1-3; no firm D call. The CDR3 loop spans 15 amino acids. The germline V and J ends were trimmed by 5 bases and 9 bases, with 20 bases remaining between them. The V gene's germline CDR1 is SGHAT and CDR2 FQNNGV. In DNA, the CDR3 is TGTGCCAGCAGCCAAGTGACCGCTTCCCTGGGCACCATATATTTT. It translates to CASSQVTASLGTIYF.

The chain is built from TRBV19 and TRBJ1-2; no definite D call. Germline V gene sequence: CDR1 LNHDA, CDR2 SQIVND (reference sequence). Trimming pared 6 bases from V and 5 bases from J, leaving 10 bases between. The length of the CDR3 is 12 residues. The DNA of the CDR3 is TGTGCCAGTAGGACGGAAAGATATGGCTACACCTTC. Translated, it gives CASRTERYGYTF.

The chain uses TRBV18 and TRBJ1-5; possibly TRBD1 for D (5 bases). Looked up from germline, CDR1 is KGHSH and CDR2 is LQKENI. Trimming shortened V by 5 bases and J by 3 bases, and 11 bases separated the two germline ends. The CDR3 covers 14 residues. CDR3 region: CASSYRDDNQPQHF. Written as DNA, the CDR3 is TGTGCCAGCTCATACCGGGACGACAATCAGCCCCAGCATTTT.

CDR3 DNA sequence: TGTGCCAGCTCACCAGGGACAGCCACCAGGAATACGCAGTATTTT. This gives the protein CASSPGTATRNTQYF. The chain carries TRBV18 and TRBJ2-3; 7 nucleotides align to TRBD1. The germline V gene encodes CDR1 KGHSH and CDR2 LQKENI. There are 15 residues in the CDR3. The V gene end was trimmed by 2 bases and the J gene end by 7 bases; junction bases not matched to a gene: 9.

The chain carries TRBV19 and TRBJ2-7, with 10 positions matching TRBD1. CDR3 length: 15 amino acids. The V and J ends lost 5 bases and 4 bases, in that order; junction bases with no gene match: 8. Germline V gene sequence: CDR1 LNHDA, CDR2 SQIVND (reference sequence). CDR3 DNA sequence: TGTGCCAGTAGTGTGCGGGACAGGGGTTCTTACGAGCAGTACTTC. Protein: CASSVRDRGSYEQYF.

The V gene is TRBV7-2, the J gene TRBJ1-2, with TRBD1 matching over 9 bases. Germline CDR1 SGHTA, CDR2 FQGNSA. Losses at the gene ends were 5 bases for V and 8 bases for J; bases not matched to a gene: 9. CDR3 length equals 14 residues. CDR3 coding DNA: TGTGCCAGCAGCGGGCACAGGGGGCAGTTCGGCTACACCTTC. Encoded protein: CASSGHRGQFGYTF.

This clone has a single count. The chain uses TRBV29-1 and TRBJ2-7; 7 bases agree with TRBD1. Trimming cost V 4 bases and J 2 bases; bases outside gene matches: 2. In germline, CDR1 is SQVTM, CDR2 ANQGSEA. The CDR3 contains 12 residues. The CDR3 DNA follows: TGCAGCGTTGTTGGGACAGCCTACGAGCAGTACTTC. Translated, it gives CSVVGTAYEQYF.

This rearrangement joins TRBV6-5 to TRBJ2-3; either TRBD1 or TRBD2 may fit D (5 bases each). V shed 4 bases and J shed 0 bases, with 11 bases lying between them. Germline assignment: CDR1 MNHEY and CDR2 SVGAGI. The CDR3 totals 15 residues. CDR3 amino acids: CASSSGPTSTDTQYF. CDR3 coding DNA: TGTGCCAGCAGTTCGGGACCTACTAGCACAGATACGCAGTATTTT.

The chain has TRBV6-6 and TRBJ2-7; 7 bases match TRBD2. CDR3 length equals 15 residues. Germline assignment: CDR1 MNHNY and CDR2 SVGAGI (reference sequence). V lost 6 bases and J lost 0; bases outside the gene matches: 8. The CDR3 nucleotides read TGTGCCAGCAGCCACCCGGGACTACGCTCCTACGAGCAGTACTTC. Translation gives CASSHPGLRSYEQYF.

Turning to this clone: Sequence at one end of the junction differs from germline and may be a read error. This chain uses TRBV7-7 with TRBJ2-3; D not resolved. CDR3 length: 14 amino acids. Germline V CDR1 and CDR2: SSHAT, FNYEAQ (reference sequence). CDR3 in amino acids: CASSLGFGPDTQYF. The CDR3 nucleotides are TGTGCTAGCAGCTTAGGATTTGGCCCAGATACGCAGTATTTT. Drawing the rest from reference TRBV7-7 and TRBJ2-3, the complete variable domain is GAGVSQSPRYKVTKRGQDVTLRCDPISSHATLYWYQQALGQGPEFLTYFNYEAQPDKSGLPSDRFSAERPEGSISTLTIQRTEQRDSAMYRCASSLGFGPDTQYFGPGTRLTVL.

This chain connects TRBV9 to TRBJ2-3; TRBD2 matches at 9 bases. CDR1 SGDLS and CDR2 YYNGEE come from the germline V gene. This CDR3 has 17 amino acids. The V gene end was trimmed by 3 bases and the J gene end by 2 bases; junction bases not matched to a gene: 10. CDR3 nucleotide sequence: TGTGCCAGCAGCGCCCAACCGGGACTAGCCGACACAGATACGCAGTATTTT. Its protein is CASSAQPGLADTDTQYF.

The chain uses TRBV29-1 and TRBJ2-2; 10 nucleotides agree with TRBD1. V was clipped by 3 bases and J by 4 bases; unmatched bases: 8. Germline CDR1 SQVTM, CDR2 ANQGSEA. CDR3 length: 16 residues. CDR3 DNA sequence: TGCAGCGTTGACTTTGGGACAGGGGAGGCCACCGGGGAGCTGTTTTTT. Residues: CSVDFGTGEATGELFF.

The DNA for the CDR3 is TGTGCCAGCAGTTTGTACTATGGCTACACCTTC. Amino acids: CASSLYYGYTF. The chain uses TRBV28 and TRBJ1-2; D gene uncertain. This CDR3 region has 11 residues. Germline V gene data show CDR1 as MDHEN and CDR2 as SYDVKM. Trimming shortened V by 3 bases and J by 3 bases, and 2 bases separated the two germline ends.

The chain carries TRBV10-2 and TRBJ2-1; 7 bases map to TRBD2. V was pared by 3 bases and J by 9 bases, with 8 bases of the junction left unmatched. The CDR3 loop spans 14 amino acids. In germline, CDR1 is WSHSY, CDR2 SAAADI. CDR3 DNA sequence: TGCGCCAGCAGTGATCGGAGCGGGATGGGTGAGCAGTTCTTC. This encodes CASSDRSGMGEQFF.

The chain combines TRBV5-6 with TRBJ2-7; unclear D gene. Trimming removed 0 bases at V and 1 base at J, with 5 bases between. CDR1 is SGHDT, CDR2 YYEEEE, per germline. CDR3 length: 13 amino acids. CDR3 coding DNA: TGTGCCAGCAGCTTGGACCGGTCCTACGAGCAGTACTTC. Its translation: CASSLDRSYEQYF.

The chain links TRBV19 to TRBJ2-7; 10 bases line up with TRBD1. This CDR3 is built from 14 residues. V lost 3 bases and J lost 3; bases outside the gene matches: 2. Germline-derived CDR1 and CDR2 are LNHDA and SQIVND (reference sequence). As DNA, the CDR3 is TGTGCCAGTAGTATGGGACAGGGGTTCTACGAGCAGTACTTC. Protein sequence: CASSMGQGFYEQYF.

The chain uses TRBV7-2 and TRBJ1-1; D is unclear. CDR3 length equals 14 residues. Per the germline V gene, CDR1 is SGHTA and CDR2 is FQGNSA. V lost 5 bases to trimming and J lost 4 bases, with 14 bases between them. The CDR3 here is CASSLSAGTTEAFF. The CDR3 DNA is TGTGCCAGCAGCCTTTCGGCGGGTACCACTGAAGCTTTCTTT. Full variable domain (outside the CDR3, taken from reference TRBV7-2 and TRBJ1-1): GAGVSQSPSNKVTEKGKDVELRCDPISGHTALYWYRQSLGQGLEFLIYFQGNSAPDKSGLPSDRFSAERTGGSVSTLTIQRTQQEDSAVYLCASSLSAGTTEAFFGQGTRLTVV.

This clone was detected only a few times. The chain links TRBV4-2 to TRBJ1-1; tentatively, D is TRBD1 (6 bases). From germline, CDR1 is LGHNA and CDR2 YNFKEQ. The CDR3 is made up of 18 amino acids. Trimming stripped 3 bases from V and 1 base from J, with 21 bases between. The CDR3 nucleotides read TGTGCCAGCAGCCAGGTTTATCGCTACAGGGACGGGAACACTGAAGCTTTCTTT. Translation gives CASSQVYRYRDGNTEAFF.

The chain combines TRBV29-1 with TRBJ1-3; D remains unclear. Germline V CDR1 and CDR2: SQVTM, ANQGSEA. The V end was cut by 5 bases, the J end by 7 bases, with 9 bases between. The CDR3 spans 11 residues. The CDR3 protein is CSVHDTNTIYF. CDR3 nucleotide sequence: TGCAGCGTTCATGACACTAACACCATATATTTT.

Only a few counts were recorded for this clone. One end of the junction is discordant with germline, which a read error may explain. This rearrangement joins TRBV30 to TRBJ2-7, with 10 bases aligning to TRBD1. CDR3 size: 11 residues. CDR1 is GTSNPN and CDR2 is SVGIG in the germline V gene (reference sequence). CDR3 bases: TGTGCCTGGACTGTAAAGGGACAGGGGAGCTTC. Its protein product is CAWTVKGQGSF.

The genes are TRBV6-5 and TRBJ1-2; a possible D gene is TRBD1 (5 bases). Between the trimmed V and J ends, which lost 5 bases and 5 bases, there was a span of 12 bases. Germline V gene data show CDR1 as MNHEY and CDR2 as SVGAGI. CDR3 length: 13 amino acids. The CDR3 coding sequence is TGTGCCAGCAGTCGCGGGACTGAATATGGCTACACCTTC. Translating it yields CASSRGTEYGYTF.

CDR3 region: CASSLTVLAGEYNEQFF. The CDR3 nucleotides are TGTGCCAGCAGCTTAACGGTGCTAGCGGGAGAGTATAATGAGCAGTTCTTC. J is TRBJ2-1 and V is TRBV5-4, with TRBD2 identical over 10 bases. The CDR3 contains 17 residues. Germline trimming cut 2 bases from V and 7 bases from J; bases unmatched to any gene: 12. Germline CDR1 and CDR2: SGHNT and YYREEE (reference sequence).

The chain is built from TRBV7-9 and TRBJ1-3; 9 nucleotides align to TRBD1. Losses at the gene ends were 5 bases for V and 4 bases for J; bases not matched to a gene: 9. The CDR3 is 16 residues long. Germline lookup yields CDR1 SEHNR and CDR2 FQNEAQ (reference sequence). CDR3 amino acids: CASSHTGTGNGNTIYF. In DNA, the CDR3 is TGTGCCAGCAGCCACACCGGGACAGGGAACGGAAACACCATATATTTT.

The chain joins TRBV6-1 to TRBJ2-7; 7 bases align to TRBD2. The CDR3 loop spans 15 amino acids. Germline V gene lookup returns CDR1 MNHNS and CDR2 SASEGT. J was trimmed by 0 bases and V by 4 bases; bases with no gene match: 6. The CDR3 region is CASSAERGYSYEQYF. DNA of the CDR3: TGTGCCAGCAGTGCGGAGCGGGGATACTCCTACGAGCAGTACTTC.

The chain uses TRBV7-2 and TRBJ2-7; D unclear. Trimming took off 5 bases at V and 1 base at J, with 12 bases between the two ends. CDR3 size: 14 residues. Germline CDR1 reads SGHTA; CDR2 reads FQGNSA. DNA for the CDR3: TGTGCCAGCAGCACAACTTATTTGTCCTACGAGCAGTACTTC. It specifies CASSTTYLSYEQYF.

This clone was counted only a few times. In DNA, the CDR3 is TGTGCCACAGGGCGGGATGAACGGTTTGGCTACACCTTC. Protein sequence: CATGRDERFGYTF. V is TRBV6-6 and J is TRBJ1-2; maybe TRBD1 (5 bases). The V end was cut by 10 bases, the J end by 7 bases, with 19 bases between. The CDR3 consists of 13 residues. Germline CDR1 and CDR2: MNHNY and SVGAGI (reference sequence).

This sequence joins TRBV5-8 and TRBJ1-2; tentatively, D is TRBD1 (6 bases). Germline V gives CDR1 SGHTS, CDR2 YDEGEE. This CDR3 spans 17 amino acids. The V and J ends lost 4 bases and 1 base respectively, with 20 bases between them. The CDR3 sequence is CASSLAGRGDFNYGYTF. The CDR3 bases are TGTGCCAGCAGCCTGGCTGGCAGGGGCGACTTTAACTATGGCTACACCTTC.

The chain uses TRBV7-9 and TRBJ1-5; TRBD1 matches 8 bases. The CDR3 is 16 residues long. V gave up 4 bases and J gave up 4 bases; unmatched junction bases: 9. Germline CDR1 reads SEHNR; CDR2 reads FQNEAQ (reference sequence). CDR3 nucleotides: TGTGCCAGCAGCTATGGGCTGGGACAGGTGAATCAGCCCCAGCATTTT. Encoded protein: CASSYGLGQVNQPQHF.

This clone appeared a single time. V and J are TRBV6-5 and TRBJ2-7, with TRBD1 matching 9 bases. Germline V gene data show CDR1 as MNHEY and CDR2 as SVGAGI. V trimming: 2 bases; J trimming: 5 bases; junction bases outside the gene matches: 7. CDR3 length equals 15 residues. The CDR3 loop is CASSYAGGQGDEQYF. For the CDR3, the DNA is TGTGCCAGCAGTTACGCCGGGGGACAGGGTGACGAGCAGTACTTC.